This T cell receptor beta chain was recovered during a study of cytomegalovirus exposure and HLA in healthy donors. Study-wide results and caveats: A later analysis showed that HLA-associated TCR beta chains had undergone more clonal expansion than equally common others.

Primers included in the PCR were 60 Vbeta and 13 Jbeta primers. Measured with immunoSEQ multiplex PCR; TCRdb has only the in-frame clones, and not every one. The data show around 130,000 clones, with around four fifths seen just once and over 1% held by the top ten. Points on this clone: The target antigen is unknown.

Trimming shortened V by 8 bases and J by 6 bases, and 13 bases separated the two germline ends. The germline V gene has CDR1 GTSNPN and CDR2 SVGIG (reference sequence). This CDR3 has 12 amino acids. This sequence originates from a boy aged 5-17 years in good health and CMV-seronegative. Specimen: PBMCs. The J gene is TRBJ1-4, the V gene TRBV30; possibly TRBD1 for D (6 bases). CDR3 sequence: CAAAGGYEKLFF. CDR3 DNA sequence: TGTGCCGCGGCGGGGGGCTATGAAAAACTGTTTTTT.